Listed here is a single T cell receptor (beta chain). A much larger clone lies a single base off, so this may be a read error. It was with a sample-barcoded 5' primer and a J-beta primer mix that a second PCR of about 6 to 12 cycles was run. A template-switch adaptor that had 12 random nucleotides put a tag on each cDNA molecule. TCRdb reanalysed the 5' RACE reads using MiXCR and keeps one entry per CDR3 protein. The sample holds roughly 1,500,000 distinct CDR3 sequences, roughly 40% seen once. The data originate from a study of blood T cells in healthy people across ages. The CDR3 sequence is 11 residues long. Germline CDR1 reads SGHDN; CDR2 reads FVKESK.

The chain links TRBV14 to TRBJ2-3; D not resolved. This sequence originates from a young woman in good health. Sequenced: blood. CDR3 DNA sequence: TGTGTCAGCAGCCAAGAAGATACGCAGTATTTT. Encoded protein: CVSSQEDTQYF. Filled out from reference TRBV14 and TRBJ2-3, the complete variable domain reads EAGVTQFPSHSVIEKGQTVTLRCDPISGHDNLYWYRRVMGKEIKFLLHFVKESKQDESGMPNNRFLAERTGGTYSTLKVQPAELEDSGVYFCVSSQEDTQYFGPGTRLTVL.